This TCR beta chain was observed in a study of T cell responses to AZD1222 COVID-19 vaccine. Whole-study results and caveats: Spike was spanned by vaccine-associated CD4 TCRs, with dominance at 160-218 and 743-854.

TCRdb's copy holds only in-frame clones and misses some; the assay was immunoSEQ multiplex PCR. The data contain just over 150,000 clones, 90% of them singletons. Turning to this clone: Its antigen is as yet unknown.

V was clipped by 3 bases and J by 8 bases, with 12 bases between them. Germline assignment: CDR1 WSHSY and CDR2 SAAADI. This CDR3 contains 13 residues. The chain has TRBV10-2 and TRBJ2-3; tentatively, D is TRBD1 (6 bases). The sequencing used peripheral blood, collected 28 days after the second AZD1222 dose. The clonotype comes from an adult who received the AZD1222 COVID-19 vaccine. The CDR3 bases are TGCGCCAGCAGTGATTCCAAAGGGGGTACGCAGTATTTT. It codes for CASSDSKGGTQYF.